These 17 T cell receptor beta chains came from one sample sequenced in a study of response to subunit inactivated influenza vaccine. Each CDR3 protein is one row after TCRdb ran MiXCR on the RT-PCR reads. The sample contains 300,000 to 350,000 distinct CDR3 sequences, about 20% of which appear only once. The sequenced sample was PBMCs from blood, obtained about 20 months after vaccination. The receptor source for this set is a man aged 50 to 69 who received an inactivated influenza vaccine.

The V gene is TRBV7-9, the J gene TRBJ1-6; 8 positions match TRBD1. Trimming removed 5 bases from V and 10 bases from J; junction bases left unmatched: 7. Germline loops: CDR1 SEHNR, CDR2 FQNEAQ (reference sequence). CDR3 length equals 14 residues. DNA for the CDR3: TGTGCCAGCAGCCCGGGACAGGTTGGGTCACCCCTCCACTTT. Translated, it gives CASSPGQVGSPLHF.

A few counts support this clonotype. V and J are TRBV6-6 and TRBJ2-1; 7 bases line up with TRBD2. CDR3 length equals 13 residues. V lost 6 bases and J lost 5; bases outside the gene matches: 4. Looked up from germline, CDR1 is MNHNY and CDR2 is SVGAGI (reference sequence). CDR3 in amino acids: CASRFLADNEQFF. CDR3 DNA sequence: TGTGCCAGCAGATTCCTAGCGGACAATGAGCAGTTCTTC.

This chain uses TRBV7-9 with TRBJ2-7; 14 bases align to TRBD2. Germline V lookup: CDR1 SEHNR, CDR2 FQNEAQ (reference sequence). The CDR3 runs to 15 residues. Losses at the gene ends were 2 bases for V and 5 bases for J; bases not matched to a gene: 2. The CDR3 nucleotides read TGTGCCAGCAGCTTAAAGGGACTAGCGGGGGACGAGCAGTACTTC. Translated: CASSLKGLAGDEQYF. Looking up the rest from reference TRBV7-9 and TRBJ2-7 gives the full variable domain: DTGVSQNPRHKITKRGQNVTFRCDPISEHNRLYWYRQTLGQGPEFLTYFQNEAQLEKSRLLSDRFSAERPKGSFSTLEIQRTEQGDSAMYLCASSLKGLAGDEQYFGPGTRLTVT.

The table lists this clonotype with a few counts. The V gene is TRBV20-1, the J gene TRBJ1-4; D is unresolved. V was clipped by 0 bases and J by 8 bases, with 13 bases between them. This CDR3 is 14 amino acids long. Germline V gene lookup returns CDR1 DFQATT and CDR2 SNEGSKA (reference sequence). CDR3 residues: CSARDPEGGEKLFF. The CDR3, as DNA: TGCAGTGCTAGAGACCCAGAGGGTGGGGAAAAACTGTTTTTT.

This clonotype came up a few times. CDR3 DNA sequence: TGCAGTGCCCAGGGACAGCTCTTTTCGGCGGGCTACACCTTC. Translating gives CSAQGQLFSAGYTF. The V and J genes are TRBV20-1 and TRBJ1-2; TRBD1 agrees at 7 bases. Per the germline V gene, CDR1 is DFQATT and CDR2 is SNEGSKA (reference sequence). The CDR3 consists of 14 residues. Trimming at V came to 6 bases and at J to 8 bases, leaving 15 bases not matched to a gene.

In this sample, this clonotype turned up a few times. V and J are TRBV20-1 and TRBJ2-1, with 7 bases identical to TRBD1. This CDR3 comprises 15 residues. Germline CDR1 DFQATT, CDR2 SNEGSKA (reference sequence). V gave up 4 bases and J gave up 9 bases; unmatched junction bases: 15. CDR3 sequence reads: CSAIRQGLQPSEQFF. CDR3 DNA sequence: TGCAGTGCTATACGACAGGGCCTCCAACCTAGTGAGCAGTTCTTC.

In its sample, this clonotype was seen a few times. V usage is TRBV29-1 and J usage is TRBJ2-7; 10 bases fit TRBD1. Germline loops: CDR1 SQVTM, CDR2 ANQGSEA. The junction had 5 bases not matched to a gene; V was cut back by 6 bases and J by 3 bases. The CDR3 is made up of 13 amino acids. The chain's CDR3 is CSVAGTGVYEQYF. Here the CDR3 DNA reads TGCAGCGTAGCCGGGACAGGGGTCTACGAGCAGTACTTC.

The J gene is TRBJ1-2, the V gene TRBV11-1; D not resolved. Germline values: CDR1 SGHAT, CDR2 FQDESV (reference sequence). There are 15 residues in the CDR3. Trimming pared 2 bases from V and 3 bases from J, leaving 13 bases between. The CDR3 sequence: CASSLTDGNYYGYTF. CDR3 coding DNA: TGTGCCAGCAGCTTAACCGACGGAAACTACTATGGCTACACCTTC.

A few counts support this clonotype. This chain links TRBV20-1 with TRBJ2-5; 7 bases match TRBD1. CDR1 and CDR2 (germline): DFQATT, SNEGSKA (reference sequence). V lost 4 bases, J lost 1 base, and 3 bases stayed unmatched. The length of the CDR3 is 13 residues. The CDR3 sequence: CSAIGTVQETQYF. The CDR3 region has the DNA TGCAGTGCTATAGGGACAGTCCAAGAGACCCAGTACTTC.

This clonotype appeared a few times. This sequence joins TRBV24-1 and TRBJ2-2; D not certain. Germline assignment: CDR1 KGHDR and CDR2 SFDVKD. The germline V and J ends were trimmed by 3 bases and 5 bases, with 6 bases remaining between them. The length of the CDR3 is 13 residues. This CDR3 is CATSDLRTGELFF. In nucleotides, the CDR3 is TGTGCCACCAGTGATCTACGTACCGGGGAGCTGTTTTTT.

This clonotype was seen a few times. This CDR3 is CSASTGYNSPLHF. As DNA, the CDR3 is TGCAGTGCTAGTACGGGGTATAATTCACCCCTCCACTTT. This chain uses TRBV20-1 with TRBJ1-6; D unresolved. The germline CDR1 and CDR2 sequences are DFQATT and SNEGSKA (reference sequence). V lost 3 bases and J 4 bases, leaving 7 bases between the germline ends. The CDR3 runs 13 residues.

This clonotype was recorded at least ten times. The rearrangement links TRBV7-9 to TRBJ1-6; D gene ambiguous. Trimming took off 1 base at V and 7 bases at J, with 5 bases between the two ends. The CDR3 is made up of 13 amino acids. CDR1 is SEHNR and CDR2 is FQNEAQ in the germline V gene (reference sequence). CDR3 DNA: TGTGCCAGCAGCTTAGAAGAAAATTCACCCCTCCACTTT. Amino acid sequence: CASSLEENSPLHF.

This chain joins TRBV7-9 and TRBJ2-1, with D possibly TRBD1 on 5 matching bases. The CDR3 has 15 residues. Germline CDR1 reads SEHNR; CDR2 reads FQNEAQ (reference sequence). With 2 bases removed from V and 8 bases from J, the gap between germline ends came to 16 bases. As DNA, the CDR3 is TGTGCCAGCAGCTTATCGTTCACCAGGGTCGATGAGCAGTTCTTC. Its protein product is CASSLSFTRVDEQFF. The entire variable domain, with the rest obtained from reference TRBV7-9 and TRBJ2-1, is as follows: DTGVSQNPRHKITKRGQNVTFRCDPISEHNRLYWYRQTLGQGPEFLTYFQNEAQLEKSRLLSDRFSAERPKGSFSTLEIQRTEQGDSAMYLCASSLSFTRVDEQFFGPGTRLTVL.

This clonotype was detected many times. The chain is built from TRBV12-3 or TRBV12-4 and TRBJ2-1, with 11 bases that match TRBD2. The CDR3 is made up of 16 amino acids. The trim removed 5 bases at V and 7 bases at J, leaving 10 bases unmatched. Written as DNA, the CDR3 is TGTGCCAGCAGTCCACTCACTAGCGGGAGTTTTAATGAGCAGTTCTTC. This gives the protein CASSPLTSGSFNEQFF.

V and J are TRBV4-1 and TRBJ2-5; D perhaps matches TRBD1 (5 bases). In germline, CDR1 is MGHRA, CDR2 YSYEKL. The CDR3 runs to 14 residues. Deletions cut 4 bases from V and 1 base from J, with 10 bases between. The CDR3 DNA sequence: TGCGCCAGCAGCCGAGAGACAGTCCAAGAGACCCAGTACTTC. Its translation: CASSRETVQETQYF.

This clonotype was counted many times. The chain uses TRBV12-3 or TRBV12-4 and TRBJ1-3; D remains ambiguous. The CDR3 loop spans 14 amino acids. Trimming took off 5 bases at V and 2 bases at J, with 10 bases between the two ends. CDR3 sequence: CASSPPWTGNTIYF. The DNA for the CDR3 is TGTGCCAGCAGTCCACCATGGACTGGAAACACCATATATTTT.

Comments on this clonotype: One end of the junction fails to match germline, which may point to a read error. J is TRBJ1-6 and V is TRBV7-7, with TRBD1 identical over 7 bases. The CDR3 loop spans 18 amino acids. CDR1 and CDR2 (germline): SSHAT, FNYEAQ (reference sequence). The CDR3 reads CASSLEYPSTGLNSPLHF. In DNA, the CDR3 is TGTGCTAGCAGCTTAGAATATCCCTCGACAGGGCTTAATTCACCCCTCCACTTT.